The rows below give T cell receptor beta chains drawn from one sample of a study of PD-L1 blockade in urothelial cancer. TCRdb keeps only in-frame clones here, not all; method: immunoSEQ multiplex PCR. The sample lists 42,000 or so clones; roughly four fifths were seen once. Sample: PBMCs, taken around atezolizumab (anti-PD-L1) treatment. These TCRs come from a man between 60 and 75 years old with urothelial cancer. Both conserved end residues are part of each CDR3. A D gene is named only where the DNA matches it firmly. Only some rows state a clone size, as once, few, many or a class for expanded clones.

D gene: .; J gene: TRBJ2-7; clone size: .; V gene: TRBV7-2; CDR3 protein: CASSPEGTGNAREQYF
D gene: .; J gene: TRBJ1-1; clone size: .; V gene: TRBV5-4; CDR3 protein: CASSLEKNTEAFF
D gene: .; J gene: TRBJ2-5; clone size: .; V gene: TRBV7-9; CDR3 protein: CASSAQETQYF
D gene: TRBD2; J gene: TRBJ2-5; clone size: .; V gene: TRBV6-1; CDR3 protein: CASTPGTMRETQYF
D gene: .; J gene: TRBJ1-4; clone size: .; V gene: TRBV6-1; CDR3 protein: CASGIIGEKLFF
D gene: .; J gene: TRBJ1-1; clone size: .; V gene: TRBV18; CDR3 protein: CASSPGPNTEAFF
D gene: .; J gene: TRBJ2-7; clone size: .; V gene: TRBV6-5; CDR3 protein: CASSPDRFPYEQYF
D gene: TRBD1; J gene: TRBJ1-1; clone size: once; V gene: TRBV18; CDR3 protein: CASSLWTGDTEAFF
D gene: .; J gene: TRBJ1-3; clone size: .; V gene: TRBV7-2; CDR3 protein: CASSPDRRNTIYF
D gene: TRBD2; J gene: TRBJ2-5; clone size: once; V gene: TRBV7-2; CDR3 protein: CASAAGGKTQYF
D gene: TRBD1; J gene: TRBJ2-7; clone size: .; V gene: TRBV6-5; CDR3 protein: CASSLDRGKIEQYF
D gene: .; J gene: TRBJ1-2; clone size: .; V gene: TRBV5-6; CDR3 protein: CASSLGGDYGYTF
D gene: .; J gene: TRBJ1-4; clone size: .; V gene: TRBV7-2; CDR3 protein: CASSDSGGRGEKLFF
D gene: .; J gene: TRBJ1-1; clone size: .; V gene: TRBV6-5; CDR3 protein: CASSYPGQISEAFF
D gene: TRBD1; J gene: TRBJ1-2; clone size: .; V gene: TRBV27; CDR3 protein: CASRRGTVANYGYTF
D gene: .; J gene: TRBJ2-4; clone size: .; V gene: TRBV10-3; CDR3 protein: CAISEQGINIQYF
D gene: .; J gene: TRBJ2-7; clone size: .; V gene: TRBV6-5; CDR3 protein: CASSYSEDYRSYEQYF
D gene: TRBD1; J gene: TRBJ1-2; clone size: .; V gene: TRBV28; CDR3 protein: CASSPPGQGGGYTF
D gene: .; J gene: TRBJ1-5; clone size: once; V gene: TRBV6-5; CDR3 protein: CASRAGADNQPQHF
D gene: TRBD2; J gene: TRBJ2-7; clone size: .; V gene: TRBV2; CDR3 protein: CASLKFTSGAQYEQYF
D gene: TRBD2; J gene: TRBJ2-1; clone size: .; V gene: TRBV12-5; CDR3 protein: CASGYTSGGANEQFF
D gene: TRBD1; J gene: TRBJ1-3; clone size: .; V gene: TRBV5-6; CDR3 protein: CASSWTGGSGNTIYF
D gene: .; J gene: TRBJ2-2; clone size: .; V gene: TRBV5-8; CDR3 protein: CASRRPGLDTGELFF
D gene: TRBD1; J gene: TRBJ1-1; clone size: few; V gene: TRBV28; CDR3 protein: CASSRDRVNTEAFF
D gene: .; J gene: TRBJ2-7; clone size: .; V gene: TRBV10-3; CDR3 protein: CAISEFVGREQYF
D gene: TRBD1; J gene: TRBJ2-7; clone size: .; V gene: TRBV10-3; CDR3 protein: CAISEQQGRYEQYF
D gene: TRBD1; J gene: TRBJ1-3; clone size: .; V gene: TRBV7-8; CDR3 protein: CASSLDQGAHGNTIYF
D gene: .; J gene: TRBJ2-7; clone size: .; V gene: TRBV7-2; CDR3 protein: CASSRNQGTSEQYF
D gene: .; J gene: TRBJ1-5; clone size: once; V gene: TRBV2; CDR3 protein: CASSDSDSNQPQHF
D gene: TRBD1; J gene: TRBJ1-2; clone size: .; V gene: TRBV10-3; CDR3 protein: CAISDRGSNYGYTF
D gene: .; J gene: TRBJ2-7; clone size: .; V gene: TRBV5-4; CDR3 protein: CASSLAGSSYEQYF
D gene: TRBD2; J gene: TRBJ2-7; clone size: .; V gene: TRBV11-3; CDR3 protein: CASSPFHGTSGSGAYEQYF
D gene: .; J gene: TRBJ2-1; clone size: .; V gene: TRBV11-2; CDR3 protein: CASRAYLDNEQFF
D gene: .; J gene: TRBJ2-3; clone size: once; V gene: TRBV7-9; CDR3 protein: CASSPQGRTSTDTQYF
D gene: TRBD1; J gene: TRBJ2-5; clone size: .; V gene: TRBV6-5; CDR3 protein: CASSPQGRGETQYF
D gene: .; J gene: TRBJ1-2; clone size: .; V gene: TRBV28; CDR3 protein: CASSLEGKGYGYTF
D gene: .; J gene: TRBJ1-1; clone size: once; V gene: TRBV7-2; CDR3 protein: CASSKPGQDTEAFF
D gene: .; J gene: TRBJ2-3; clone size: few; V gene: TRBV5-4; CDR3 protein: CASSRSTPGVTDTQYF
D gene: .; J gene: TRBJ1-1; clone size: .; V gene: TRBV6-5; CDR3 protein: CASSDSVNTEAFF
D gene: TRBD2; J gene: TRBJ2-3; clone size: once; V gene: TRBV30; CDR3 protein: CAWRRTSGLTDTQYF
D gene: TRBD1; J gene: TRBJ2-2; clone size: few; V gene: TRBV6-4; CDR3 protein: CASKPGTGFGELFF
D gene: .; J gene: TRBJ2-7; clone size: .; V gene: TRBV28; CDR3 protein: CASSLRQHEQYF
D gene: TRBD1; J gene: TRBJ1-5; clone size: .; V gene: TRBV7-9; CDR3 protein: CASSEEGTGSQPQHF
D gene: .; J gene: TRBJ2-3; clone size: .; V gene: TRBV5-5; CDR3 protein: CASSLGGYTDTQYF
D gene: .; J gene: TRBJ2-3; clone size: .; V gene: TRBV28; CDR3 protein: CASSFIHAQGDTQYF
D gene: .; J gene: TRBJ1-6; clone size: .; V gene: TRBV5-5; CDR3 protein: CASGDRNSPLHF
D gene: TRBD2; J gene: TRBJ2-1; clone size: .; V gene: TRBV6-5; CDR3 protein: CASSKLAGGLGEQFF
D gene: .; J gene: TRBJ2-2; clone size: .; V gene: TRBV5-6; CDR3 protein: CASSLGSANTGELFF
D gene: TRBD2; J gene: TRBJ2-7; clone size: once; V gene: TRBV18; CDR3 protein: CASSPGLAGGEQYF
D gene: TRBD2; J gene: TRBJ2-1; clone size: .; V gene: TRBV19; CDR3 protein: CATWGGYNEQFF